A selection of T cell receptor beta chains follows, all from one sample in a study of CD8+CD57+ T cells in acquired aplastic anemia. TCRdb reprocessed the reads with MiXCR, giving one entry per CDR3 protein. This table has over 150,000 distinct CDR3 sequences, roughly 47% appearing once. The sequenced sample was sorted CD4+, CD8+, or CD8+CD57+ T cells (not recorded which) from PBMCs. These receptors all come from a human donor in good health. Each CDR3 is given with its conserved first and last residue. Each record gives: V gene, clone size, D gene, J gene, CDR3 protein, CDR3 DNA. D genes are given only for firm matches. Where a row states a size, it is once, few, many or the class of an expanded clone; other rows omit it.

TRBV7-2	many	TRBD2	TRBJ2-7	CASSHQSGQGGEQYF	TGTGCCAGCAGCCACCAGAGCGGGCAGGGAGGGGAGCAGTACTTC
TRBV7-2	NA	NA	TRBJ2-1	CASSPRSGTSRPGVLF	TGTGCCAGCAGCCCCCGCTCGGGGACCTCCCGACCGGGGGTGCTCTTC
TRBV12-3/TRBV12-4	many	NA	TRBJ2-3	CASRLAAADTQYF	TGTGCCAGCAGACTAGCTGCGGCAGATACGCAGTATTTT
TRBV2	NA	TRBD1	TRBJ1-2	CASSPYQTGGASGYTF	TGTGCCAGCAGTCCTTACCAGACAGGGGGCGCGTCTGGCTACACCTTC
TRBV20-1	many	TRBD1	TRBJ1-2	CSAQQGSYGYTF	TGCAGTGCTCAACAGGGGAGTTATGGCTACACCTTC
TRBV9	many	NA	TRBJ1-5	CASSYQGTQPQHF	TGTGCCAGCAGCTACCAGGGTACTCAGCCCCAGCATTTT
TRBV20-1	many	TRBD1	TRBJ2-1	CSAKMGQLGYNEQFF	TGCAGTGCTAAGATGGGACAGTTGGGTTACAATGAGCAGTTCTTC
TRBV20-1	NA	TRBD2	TRBJ2-1	CRSSGGLGEQFF	TGCAGATCTAGCGGGGGCCTGGGTGAGCAGTTCTTC
TRBV4-2	NA	TRBD2	TRBJ2-3	CASSLRELAGGQYTDTQYF	TGTGCCAGCAGCCTACGGGAACTAGCGGGGGGACAATACACAGATACGCAGTATTTT
TRBV29-1	NA	NA	TRBJ1-1	CSAVDSGGDTEAFF	TGCAGCGCGGTCGACTCAGGCGGCGACACTGAAGCTTTCTTT
TRBV6-1	many	TRBD2	TRBJ2-5	CASSSLGLAGEGYQETQYF	TGTGCCAGCAGCTCCCTGGGACTAGCGGGAGAGGGGTACCAAGAGACCCAGTACTTC
TRBV20-1	many	TRBD2	TRBJ2-1	CSARVIGRGDVNEQFF	TGCAGTGCTAGAGTCATCGGGCGGGGGGACGTCAATGAGCAGTTCTTC
TRBV29-1	NA	NA	TRBJ2-1	CSVEERGVQFF	TGCAGCGTTGAGGAGAGAGGGGTGCAGTTCTTC
TRBV15	once	TRBD1	TRBJ1-2	CATSRATGGDYGYTF	TGTGCCACCAGCAGGGCGACAGGGGGGGACTATGGCTACACCTTC
TRBV12-3/TRBV12-4	many	NA	TRBJ1-2	CASSLVRRTNYGYTF	TGTGCCAGCAGTTTGGTCAGGCGAACTAACTATGGCTACACCTTC
TRBV10-3	once	NA	TRBJ1-2	CAISPSAGRDNYGYTF	TGTGCCATCAGTCCCTCCGCGGGAAGGGACAACTATGGCTACACCTTC
TRBV4-3	many	NA	TRBJ2-1	CASSQEPSYNEQFF	TGCGCCAGCAGCCAAGAACCCTCCTACAATGAGCAGTTCTTC
TRBV27	NA	NA	TRBJ1-1	CASSLSGDGIKTEAFF	TGTGCCAGCAGTTTATCCGGGGATGGGATAAAAACTGAAGCTTTCTTT
TRBV6-4	NA	TRBD2	TRBJ2-3	CASSEGRGADTQYF	TGTGCCAGCAGTGAGGGACGGGGGGCAGATACGCAGTATTTT
TRBV6-2/TRBV6-3	many	NA	TRBJ1-2	CASSYSTGARGYTF	TGTGCCAGCAGTTACTCGACCGGGGCTCGTGGCTACACCTTC
TRBV5-4	many	NA	TRBJ2-5	CASSFGGAAGIETQYF	TGTGCCAGCAGCTTCGGAGGTGCGGCGGGTATAGAGACCCAGTACTTC
TRBV5-1	many	TRBD1	TRBJ1-3	CASSFTGQDSGNTIYF	TGCGCCAGCAGCTTTACCGGACAGGACTCTGGAAACACCATATATTTT
TRBV2	NA	NA	TRBJ2-5	CAIDGGGETQYF	TGTGCCATTGACGGAGGGGGAGAGACCCAGTACTTC
TRBV20-1	many	TRBD1	TRBJ1-6	CSARARTGENSPLHF	TGCAGTGCTCGCGCCCGGACAGGTGAAAATTCACCCCTCCACTTT
TRBV10-3	few	NA	TRBJ1-2	CATYAFGGYGYTF	TGTGCCACCTACGCTTTCGGGGGGTATGGCTACACCTTC
TRBV5-5	many	TRBD1	TRBJ2-3	CASRVTGGSSTDTQYF	TGTGCCAGCAGAGTCACAGGGGGCTCCTCCACAGATACGCAGTATTTT
TRBV15	NA	NA	TRBJ2-1	CATSGPTVTEQFF	TGTGCCACCAGCGGACCGACAGTGACTGAGCAGTTCTTC
TRBV6-1	many	NA	TRBJ1-5	CASSEGQVVRQPQHF	TGTGCCAGCAGTGAAGGGCAGGTCGTCCGCCAGCCCCAGCATTTT
TRBV4-2	once	TRBD2	TRBJ2-7	CASSPLRSGGRDEQYF	TGTGCCAGCAGCCCCCTCCGCAGCGGGGGGCGCGACGAGCAGTACTTC
TRBV7-9	NA	NA	TRBJ1-2	CASSPDYGYTF	TGTGCCAGCAGTCCGGACTATGGCTACACCTTC
TRBV29-1	NA	TRBD1	TRBJ1-2	CSVTGVGYTF	TGCAGCGTTACAGGGGTTGGCTACACCTTC
TRBV10-3	NA	TRBD1	TRBJ1-1	CAISTDRGRNTEAFF	TGTGCCATCAGTACTGACAGGGGGAGGAACACTGAAGCTTTCTTT
TRBV6-1	many	TRBD1	TRBJ1-1	CASSRRTGATEAFF	TGTGCCAGCAGTAGAAGGACAGGGGCCACTGAAGCTTTCTTT
TRBV20-1	NA	TRBD1	TRBJ2-1	CSADPGQGNEQFF	TGCAGTGCTGATCCGGGACAGGGTAATGAGCAGTTCTTC
TRBV29-1	NA	NA	TRBJ1-1	CSVERRNTEAFF	TGCAGCGTTGAGCGTCGTAACACTGAAGCTTTCTTT
TRBV24-1	NA	NA	TRBJ2-7	CATSPTGNSYEQYF	TGTGCCACCAGCCCAACAGGGAACTCCTACGAGCAGTACTTC
TRBV11-2	NA	TRBD1	TRBJ2-1	CASSPTGHEQFF	TGTGCCAGCAGCCCGACAGGGCACGAGCAGTTCTTC
TRBV10-1	many	NA	TRBJ1-2	CASRVGAGGYTF	TGCGCCAGCAGAGTGGGGGCCGGTGGCTACACCTTC
TRBV20-1	few	TRBD2	TRBJ2-5	CSALAGETQYF	TGCAGTGCTCTAGCGGGAGAGACCCAGTACTTC
TRBV10-3	few	TRBD1	TRBJ2-3	CAISGQGASHFTDTQYF	TGTGCCATCAGTGGACAGGGAGCCTCCCACTTCACAGATACGCAGTATTTT
TRBV19	many	NA	TRBJ1-2	CASSIGTESYGYTF	TGTGCCAGTAGTATCGGTACGGAATCCTATGGCTACACCTTC
TRBV4-1	NA	NA	TRBJ2-7	CASSQGSGREQYF	TGCGCCAGCAGCCAAGGGTCCGGAAGAGAGCAGTACTTC
TRBV29-1	NA	NA	TRBJ2-7	CSVGEASYEQYF	TGCAGCGTGGGGGAGGCCTCCTACGAGCAGTACTTC
TRBV5-4	many	NA	TRBJ2-6	CASVAGSGANVLTF	TGTGCCAGCGTCGCCGGCTCTGGGGCCAACGTCCTGACTTTC
TRBV29-1	NA	TRBD1	TRBJ2-5	CSVDRGLQTQYF	TGCAGCGTTGACAGGGGGCTACAGACCCAGTACTTC
TRBV12-3/TRBV12-4	many	TRBD1	TRBJ1-5	CASSPAGQGRPLSNQPQHF	TGTGCCAGCAGTCCTGCGGGACAGGGGAGGCCTCTTAGCAATCAGCCCCAGCATTTT
TRBV20-1	NA	TRBD2	TRBJ2-1	CSARDASGRAAYF	TGCAGTGCTAGAGATGCTAGCGGGAGGGCCGCGTACTTC
TRBV11-2	once	NA	TRBJ2-5	CASSPSWGNTETQYF	TGTGCCAGCAGCCCTAGTTGGGGAAACACAGAGACCCAGTACTTC
TRBV19	many	NA	TRBJ1-1	CASSTAPLRALISEAFF	TGTGCCAGTAGTACCGCACCCCTCAGGGCGTTGATCTCTGAAGCTTTCTTT
TRBV6-1	NA	NA	TRBJ1-2	CASSRVAAGGQDGYTF	TGTGCCAGCTCGCGAGTTGCAGCTGGGGGGCAAGATGGCTACACCTTC